A single sample gave rise to the 21 T cell receptor beta chains below, sequenced in a study of T cell repertoires in aging, cancer and after chemotherapy. TCR beta rearrangements were amplified from peripheral blood genomic DNA. Multiplex touch-down PCR with TRB-A/B primers amplified rearranged V-D-J TRB sequences. TCRdb called the multiplex PCR reads again in MiXCR, with one record for every CDR3 protein. The data contain 19,000 or so distinct CDR3 sequences, roughly 37% of them singletons. Sequenced material: blood. These receptors came from a human donor with a solid tumor.

V is TRBV18 and J is TRBJ1-1; 9 bases match TRBD1. The CDR3 loop spans 14 amino acids. The germline V gene encodes CDR1 KGHSH and CDR2 LQKENI. V gave up 8 bases and J gave up 5 bases; unmatched junction bases: 9. The chain's CDR3 is CASLTGGVRTEAFF. Here the CDR3 DNA reads TGTGCCAGCCTCACAGGGGGCGTCAGGACTGAAGCTTTCTTT.

The V call is TRBV7-2, the J call TRBJ2-4; 10 bases are shared with TRBD2. Trimming at V came to 5 bases and at J to 9 bases, leaving 25 bases not matched to a gene. CDR3 size: 20 residues. Germline lookup yields CDR1 SGHTA and CDR2 FQGNSA. The CDR3 sequence: CASSRIAHSGRAGRMGIQYF. CDR3 in DNA: TGTGCCAGCAGCCGGATCGCCCACAGCGGGAGGGCCGGGAGGATGGGCATTCAGTACTTC.

This chain connects TRBV6-5 to TRBJ1-1; TRBD1 matches at 7 bases. The junction had 4 bases not matched to a gene; V was cut back by 6 bases and J by 3 bases. Germline-derived CDR1 and CDR2 are MNHEY and SVGAGI. The CDR3 contains 13 residues. The CDR3 here is CASSPGQDTEAFF. CDR3 in DNA: TGTGCCAGCAGCCCCGGACAGGACACTGAAGCTTTCTTT.

The chain carries TRBV6-4 and TRBJ2-3, with 9 bases aligning to TRBD1. Germline loops: CDR1 MRHNA, CDR2 SNTAGT. The CDR3 spans 16 residues. V trimming: 6 bases; J trimming: 2 bases; junction bases outside the gene matches: 9. The CDR3 DNA reads TGTGCCAGCAGCGCCGGTGGACAGGGGACCACAGATACGCAGTATTTT. Translating gives CASSAGGQGTTDTQYF.

In this sample, this clonotype is medium-sized. The V and J genes are TRBV27 and TRBJ2-1, with 8 positions matching TRBD1. Germline CDR1 and CDR2: MNHEY and SMNVEV (reference sequence). Trimming cost V 4 bases and J 7 bases; bases outside gene matches: 6. CDR3 length: 14 residues. The chain's CDR3 is CASSSLQGENEQFF. The CDR3 DNA is TGTGCCAGCAGTTCCCTACAGGGGGAGAATGAGCAGTTCTTC.

The rearrangement uses TRBV19 and TRBJ2-7, with D unresolved. Germline V lookup: CDR1 LNHDA, CDR2 SQIVND (reference sequence). This CDR3 spans 12 amino acids. V was shortened by 6 bases and J by 0 bases, with 6 bases between the two germline ends. CDR3 loop: CASSQSSYEQYF. CDR3 DNA: TGTGCCAGTAGCCAGAGCTCCTACGAGCAGTACTTC.

This clonotype was detected a few times. J is TRBJ2-7 and V is TRBV5-5, with D possibly TRBD1 on 5 matching bases. Between the trimmed V and J ends, which lost 0 bases and 1 base, there was a span of 8 bases. CDR1 and CDR2 from the germline V gene are SGHKS and YYEKEE (reference sequence). The CDR3 length is 14 residues. This chain's CDR3 is CASSLARQSYEQYF. Written as DNA, the CDR3 is TGTGCCAGCAGCTTGGCGCGACAGTCCTACGAGCAGTACTTC.

The V call is TRBV6-5, the J call TRBJ2-1; D gene ambiguous. V was trimmed by 4 bases and J by 9 bases, leaving 13 bases between them. In germline, CDR1 is MNHEY, CDR2 SVGAGI. The CDR3 totals 13 residues. This CDR3 reads CASSSPFLREQFF. The CDR3 nucleotides are TGTGCCAGCAGTTCTCCCTTCCTTCGTGAGCAGTTCTTC.

CDR3 DNA sequence: TGTGCCAGCCTTAGGAGCGAGGCCTACGAGCAGTACTTC. It is translated as CASLRSEAYEQYF. The chain recombines TRBV6-1 with TRBJ2-7, with D unresolved. Trimming took 8 bases from V and 2 from J, leaving 13 bases between them. Germline V gives CDR1 MNHNS, CDR2 SASEGT. This CDR3 has 13 residues.

This clonotype was seen more than once but under ten times. The CDR3 spells CASGGGLGVSEETQYF. For the CDR3, the DNA is TGTGCTAGTGGGGGGGGCTTGGGGGTCTCCGAAGAGACCCAGTACTTC. The chain employs TRBV12-5 and TRBJ2-5; the D gene could be TRBD1 or TRBD2 (6 bases each). This CDR3 spans 16 amino acids. Germline V CDR1 and CDR2: LGHNT, FRNRAP. With 6 bases removed from V and 3 bases from J, the gap between germline ends came to 20 bases.

Within the sample, this clonotype is medium-sized. The CDR3, as DNA: TGCAGCGTTGAAGATCATCCTAGCGGGAGGATGAATGAGCAGTTCTTC. It yields the protein CSVEDHPSGRMNEQFF. The chain employs TRBV29-1 and TRBJ2-1, with 11 positions matching TRBD2. Germline values: CDR1 SQVTM, CDR2 ANQGSEA. There are 16 residues in the CDR3. Trimming removed 0 bases from V and 7 bases from J; junction bases left unmatched: 8.

This clonotype was picked up a small number of times. J is TRBJ2-7 and V is TRBV15, with a possible D match to TRBD2 (5 bases). Trimming left V 6 bases short and J 4 bases short, with 16 bases between. Germline CDR1 reads LNHNV; CDR2 reads YYDKDF (reference sequence). The CDR3 covers 14 residues. The CDR3 sequence is CATSRVSVEYEQYF. In DNA, the CDR3 is TGTGCCACCAGTAGGGTTAGCGTTGAATACGAGCAGTACTTC.

There are a few counts of this clonotype. The chain links TRBV6-2 or TRBV6-3 to TRBJ1-1; 7 bases match TRBD1. The CDR3 length is 14 residues. V shed 5 bases and J 9 bases; nucleotides not matched to a gene: 12. Germline CDR1 and CDR2: MNHEY and SVGEGT. The CDR3 DNA reads TGTGCCAGCAGTGACGTCCCGACAGGGCTGAAAGCTTTCTTT. It codes for CASSDVPTGLKAFF.

This clonotype is medium-sized by share. V gene TRBV19 combines with J gene TRBJ2-5; 8 bases align to TRBD2. After removal of 5 bases from V and 5 bases from J, the junction contained 7 bases not matched to a gene. The CDR3 consists of 14 residues. Looked up from germline, CDR1 is LNHDA and CDR2 is SQIVND (reference sequence). The CDR3 coding sequence is TGTGCCAGTAGTTCACGGGGGGGAGAGGAGACCCAGTACTTC. Encoded protein: CASSSRGGEETQYF.

A word on this clonotype: A junction end diverges from the germline sequence, so it may reflect a read error. DNA for the CDR3: TGTGCCTGGGGGCGGACAGGGGGTTGGAATGAGCAGATCTTC. As protein: CAWGRTGGWNEQIF. The chain joins TRBV30 to TRBJ2-1, with 10 bases fitting TRBD1. CDR1 GTSNPN and CDR2 SVGIG come from the germline V gene (reference sequence). The CDR3 has 14 amino acids.

A single count supports this clonotype. The rearrangement joins TRBV6-1 to TRBJ2-7, with D uncertain. The V gene lost 10 bases and the J gene lost 1 base, with 14 bases spanning the gap. This CDR3 has 13 amino acids. Germline V gives CDR1 MNHNS, CDR2 SASEGT. This CDR3 is CATNPPGSYEQYF. The DNA for the CDR3 is TGTGCCACCAACCCACCAGGTTCCTACGAGCAGTACTTC.

The rearrangement joins TRBV6-1 to TRBJ2-3; 9 bases map to TRBD1. J was trimmed by 6 bases and V by 6 bases; bases with no gene match: 10. Germline CDR1 is MNHNS and CDR2 is SASEGT. The CDR3 loop spans 15 amino acids. The CDR3 DNA is TGTGCCAGCAGGCAACAGGGGGCTATTATGGATACGCAGTATTTT. It translates to CASRQQGAIMDTQYF.

The J gene is TRBJ2-1, the V gene TRBV15; 8 nucleotides agree with TRBD1. The CDR3 has 14 amino acids. Germline lookup yields CDR1 LNHNV and CDR2 YYDKDF (reference sequence). V dropped 5 bases and J dropped 11; count of bases not matched to a gene: 11. The CDR3 coding sequence is TGTGCCACCAGCGTCCGGGACAGGTGGTCACAGCAGTTCTTC. It codes for CATSVRDRWSQQFF.

This clonotype was counted between two and nine times. The rearrangement links TRBV18 to TRBJ2-7, with 12 bases identical to TRBD1. CDR1 and CDR2 (germline): KGHSH, LQKENI. The CDR3 is 17 amino acids. V was clipped by 2 bases and J by 6 bases; unmatched bases: 11. In DNA, the CDR3 is TGTGCCAGCTCACCAAGCGGGACAGGGGGCATGAGTGGCGAGCAGTACTTC. Residues: CASSPSGTGGMSGEQYF.

The table lists this clonotype with a few counts. This chain joins TRBV10-3 and TRBJ2-3; no firm D call. CDR1 and CDR2 from the germline V gene are ENHRY and SYGVKD. The CDR3 sequence is 16 residues long. Trimming took off 3 bases at V and 0 bases at J, with 13 bases between the two ends. The CDR3 protein is CAISDLSGGSTDTQYF. For the CDR3, the DNA is TGTGCCATCAGTGACCTTTCAGGCGGAAGCACAGATACGCAGTATTTT.

The V call is TRBV19, the J call TRBJ1-5; 8 nucleotides align to TRBD1. Germline V CDR1 and CDR2: LNHDA, SQIVND (reference sequence). The CDR3 is made up of 17 amino acids. The J segment lost 6 bases and the V segment lost 6 bases, leaving 16 bases of the junction unmatched. The CDR3 region has the DNA TGTGCCAGTAGCCCCCGATATGACAGGGGAAGGGGTCAGCCCCAGCATTTT. This gives the protein CASSPRYDRGRGQPQHF.